Listed here is a single TCR beta chain. This clonotype was counted ten times or more. Its antigen target is currently unknown. No clone much larger than this one lies a single base away; base qualities are absent. The method behind the library was 5' RACE. Sequencing took place on an Illumina HiSeq 2500. A second PCR of about 6 to 11 cycles was performed with a sample-barcoded 5' primer and a J-beta primer mix. A unique molecular identifier was introduced onto each TCR beta cDNA molecule by a template-switch 5' adaptor carrying 12 random nucleotides. At least 2.5 million CDR3-containing paired-end reads were obtained from each sample. First-strand cDNA was synthesized from all RNA with the Mint cDNA synthesis kit, primed by a TRBC-specific oligonucleotide. After uracil-DNA glycosylase treatment, a first 18-cycle PCR used universal primers M1SS and BC2_uni_R on all cDNA. The authors processed their data as follows. Each sample was normalized by randomly selecting 1 million high-quality reads, each carrying a distinct molecular identifier. Instead of being binned into consensus sequences, reads that shared molecular identifiers were thrown out. MiTCR, with a Q25 quality threshold and the strictest error-elimination algorithm, was used for CDR3 identification, clonotype clustering and error correction. Lower-bound total TCR beta diversity was estimated with a nonparametric unseen species model using Euler transformation. TCRdb applied fastp at Q25 and MiXCR to the public reads, then kept only in-frame beta chains. A single entry per CDR3 protein holds the most common genes and DNA from its merged rows. TCRdb, rather than the study authors, made the V and J calls. Counted in this sample were 650,000 to 1,000,000 distinct CDR3 sequences; approximately 35% of them appeared once. Approximately 13% of the sample rests with the top ten.

This specimen comes from a study of blood T cells in healthy people across ages (dated by TCRdb to about 2015). About the study as a whole: In model experiments, template switching captured about one uniquely barcoded TCR beta cDNA molecule for every two T cells. The study measured age-related changes in TCR beta repertoire diversity using deep sequencing normalized with unique cDNA molecular identifiers. Donors were grouped into four age groups: young (average 16 years), middle-aged (about 40), aged (approximately 58) and long-lived (82). To avoid experimental bias, donors of different ages were distributed randomly across sequencing lanes. For two donors (one aged 18 to 29 and one aged 80 or older), the study analyzed two additional independent replicas of 1 million unique cDNA reads from the same blood draw.

What the authors observed across the whole study: A strong correlation was found between observed TCR beta diversity and the percentage of naive T cells measured by flow cytometry. As age increased, observed TCR beta diversity per million T cells dropped in a roughly linear way, and a significant reduction was already evident by age around 41. The long-lived group showed more naive CD4+ T cells, fewer expanded clones and increased TCR diversity than the aged group, suggesting age selection. Since profiling was done on bulk unsorted PBMCs, naive and antigen-experienced compartments could not be conclusively compared. Donor CMV infection status was unknown, potentially confounding age-related changes in expanded clonotypes. Estimates of total diversity based on one million sequenced T cells were regarded as lower bounds and as underestimates.

The 39 donors, aged about 6 to 95 years, were systemically healthy Caucasian individuals from Russia. Each donor gave 9.5 to 10 milliliters of peripheral blood, drawn into EDTA-treated Vacutainer tubes. Ficoll-Paque density-gradient centrifugation was used to isolate PBMCs, with at least 7 million per sample. Total RNA, at least 5 micrograms per sample, was extracted from PBMCs with Trizol reagent. For every donor, flow cytometry on a PBMC aliquot measured the percentage of naive CD45RAhigh/CD27high T cells. The TCR comes from a man between 18 and 29 years old in good health. The sample consisted of blood.

The sequence in DNA is TGTGCCAGCAGTTCCCGGACAGGGTTAATTGGTGAGCAGTTCTTC. Its product reads: CASSSRTGLIGEQFF. The V and J segments used are TRBV12-3 or TRBV12-4 and TRBJ2-1, and TRBD1 matches 8 of the central bases. The junction shows trimming of 4 bases on V and 9 bases on J, and the gene matches do not reach 11 bases of it. Taken from cysteine to phenylalanine, the CDR3 has 15 residues. The read is trimmed to its CDR3 DNA, 45 bases read in frame from base 1.